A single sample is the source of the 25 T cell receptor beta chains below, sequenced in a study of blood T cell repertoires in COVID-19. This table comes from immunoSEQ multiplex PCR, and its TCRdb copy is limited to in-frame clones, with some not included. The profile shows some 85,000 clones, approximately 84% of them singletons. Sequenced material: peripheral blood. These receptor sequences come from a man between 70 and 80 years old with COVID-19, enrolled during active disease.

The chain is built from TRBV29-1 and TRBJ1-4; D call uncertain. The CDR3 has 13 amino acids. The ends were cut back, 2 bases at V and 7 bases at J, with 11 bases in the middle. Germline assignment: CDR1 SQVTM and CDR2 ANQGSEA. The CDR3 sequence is CSVERMEGEKLFF. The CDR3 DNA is TGCAGCGTTGAACGGATGGAGGGTGAAAAACTGTTTTTT.

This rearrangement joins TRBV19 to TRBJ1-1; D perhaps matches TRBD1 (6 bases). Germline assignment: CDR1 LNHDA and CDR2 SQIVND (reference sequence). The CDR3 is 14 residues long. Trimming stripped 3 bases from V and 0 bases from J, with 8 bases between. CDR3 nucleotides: TGTGCCAGTAGTATGAACAGGGTGAACACTGAAGCTTTCTTT. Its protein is CASSMNRVNTEAFF. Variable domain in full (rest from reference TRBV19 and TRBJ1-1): DGGITQSPKYLFRKEGQNVTLSCEQNLNHDAMYWYRQDPGQGLRLIYYSQIVNDFQKGDIAEGYSVSREKKESFPLTVTSAQKNPTAFYLCASSMNRVNTEAFFGQGTRLTVV.

CDR3 region: CASSQWTSGYNNEQFF. As DNA, the CDR3 is TGTGCCAGCAGTCAATGGACTAGCGGGTACAACAATGAGCAGTTCTTC. V usage is TRBV28 and J usage is TRBJ2-1, with TRBD2 identical over 11 bases. V was pared by 5 bases and J by 5 bases, with 8 bases of the junction left unmatched. Germline CDR1 MDHEN, CDR2 SYDVKM. The length of the CDR3 is 16 residues.

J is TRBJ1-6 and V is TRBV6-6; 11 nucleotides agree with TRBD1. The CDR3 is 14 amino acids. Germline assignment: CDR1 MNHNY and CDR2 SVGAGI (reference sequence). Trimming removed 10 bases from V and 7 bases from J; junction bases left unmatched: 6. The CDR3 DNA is TGTGCCACTGGGGGACAGGGGGACAATTCACCCCTCCACTTT. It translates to CATGGQGDNSPLHF.

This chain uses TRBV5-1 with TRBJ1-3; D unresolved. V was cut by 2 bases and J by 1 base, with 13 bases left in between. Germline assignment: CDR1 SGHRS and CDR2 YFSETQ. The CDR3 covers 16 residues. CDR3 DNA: TGCGCCAGCAGCTTCAACACCCACGGGTCTGGAAACACCATATATTTT. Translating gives CASSFNTHGSGNTIYF.

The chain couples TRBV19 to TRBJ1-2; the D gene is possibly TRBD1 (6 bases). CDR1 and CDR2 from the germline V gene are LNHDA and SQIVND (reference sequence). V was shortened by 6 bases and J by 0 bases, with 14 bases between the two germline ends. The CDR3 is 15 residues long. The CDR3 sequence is CASRPLDSANYGYTF. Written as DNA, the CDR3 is TGTGCCAGTAGGCCCTTGGACAGCGCTAACTATGGCTACACCTTC.

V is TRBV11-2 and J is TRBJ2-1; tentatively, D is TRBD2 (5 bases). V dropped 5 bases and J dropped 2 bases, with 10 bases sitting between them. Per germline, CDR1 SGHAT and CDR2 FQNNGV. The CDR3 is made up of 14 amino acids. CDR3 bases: TGTGCCAGCAGCCCCGGAGGTACCTACAATGAGCAGTTCTTC. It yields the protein CASSPGGTYNEQFF.

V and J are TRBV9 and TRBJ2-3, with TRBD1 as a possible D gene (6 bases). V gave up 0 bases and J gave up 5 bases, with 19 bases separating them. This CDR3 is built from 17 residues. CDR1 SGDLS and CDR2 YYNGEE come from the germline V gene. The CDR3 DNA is TGTGCCAGCAGCGTAGCCACTACAGGGTTCCGGGAAGATACGCAGTATTTT. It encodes CASSVATTGFREDTQYF. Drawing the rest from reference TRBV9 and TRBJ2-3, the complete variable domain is DSGVTQTPKHLITATGQRVTLRCSPRSGDLSVYWYQQSLDQGLQFLIQYYNGEERAKGNILERFSAQQFPDLHSELNLSSLELGDSALYFCASSVATTGFREDTQYFGPGTRLTVL.

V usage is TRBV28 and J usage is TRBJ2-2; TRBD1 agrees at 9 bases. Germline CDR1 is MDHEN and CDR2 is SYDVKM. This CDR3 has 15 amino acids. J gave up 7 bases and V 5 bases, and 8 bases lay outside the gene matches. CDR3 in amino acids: CASSPQGQGNGELFF. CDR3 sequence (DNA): TGTGCCAGCAGTCCGCAGGGACAGGGCAACGGGGAGCTGTTTTTT. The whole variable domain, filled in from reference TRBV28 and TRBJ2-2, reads DVKVTQSSRYLVKRTGEKVFLECVQDMDHENMFWYRQDPGLGLRLIYFSYDVKMKEKGDIPEGYSVSREKKERFSLILESASTNQTSMYLCASSPQGQGNGELFFGEGSRLTVL.

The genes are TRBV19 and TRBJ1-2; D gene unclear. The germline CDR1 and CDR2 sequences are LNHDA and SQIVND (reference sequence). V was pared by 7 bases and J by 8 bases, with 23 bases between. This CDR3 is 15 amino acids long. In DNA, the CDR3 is TGTGCCAGTACCACGCAACTTCAGGCCCCCGGCGGCTACACCTTC. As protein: CASTTQLQAPGGYTF.

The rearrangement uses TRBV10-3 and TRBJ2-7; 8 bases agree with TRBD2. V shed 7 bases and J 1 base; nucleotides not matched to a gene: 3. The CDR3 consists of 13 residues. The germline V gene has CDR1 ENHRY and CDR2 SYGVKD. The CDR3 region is CAIKSGGSYEQYF. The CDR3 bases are TGTGCCATCAAAAGCGGGGGATCCTACGAGCAGTACTTC.

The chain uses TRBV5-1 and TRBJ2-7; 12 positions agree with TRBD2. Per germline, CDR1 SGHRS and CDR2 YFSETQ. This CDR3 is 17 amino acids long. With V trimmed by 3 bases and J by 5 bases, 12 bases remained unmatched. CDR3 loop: CASSSRLAGAGRNEQYF. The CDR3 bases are TGCGCCAGCAGCTCGAGACTAGCGGGAGCGGGGAGAAACGAGCAGTACTTC.

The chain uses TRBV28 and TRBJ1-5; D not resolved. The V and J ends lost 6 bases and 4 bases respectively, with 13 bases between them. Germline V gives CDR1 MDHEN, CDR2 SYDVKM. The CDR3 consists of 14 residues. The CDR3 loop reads CASRATASNQPQHF. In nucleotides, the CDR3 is TGTGCCAGCAGGGCAACAGCCTCTAATCAGCCCCAGCATTTT.

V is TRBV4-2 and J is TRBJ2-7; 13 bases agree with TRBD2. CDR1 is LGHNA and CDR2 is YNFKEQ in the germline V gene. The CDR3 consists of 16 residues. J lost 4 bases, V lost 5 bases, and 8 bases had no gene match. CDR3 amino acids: CASSSRTSGGSYEQYF. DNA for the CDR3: TGTGCCAGCAGCTCTCGGACTAGCGGGGGATCTTACGAGCAGTACTTC.

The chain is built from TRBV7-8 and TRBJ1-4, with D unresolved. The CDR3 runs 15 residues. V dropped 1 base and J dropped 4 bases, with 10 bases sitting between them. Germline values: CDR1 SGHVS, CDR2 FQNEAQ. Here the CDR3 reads CASSLETFINEKLFF. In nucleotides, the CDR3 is TGTGCCAGCAGCTTAGAGACTTTCATTAATGAAAAACTGTTTTTT.

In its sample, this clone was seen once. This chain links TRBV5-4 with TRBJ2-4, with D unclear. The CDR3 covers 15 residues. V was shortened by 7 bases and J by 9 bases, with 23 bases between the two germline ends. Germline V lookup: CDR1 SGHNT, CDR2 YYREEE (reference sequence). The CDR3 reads CASSDPQAIPRIQYF. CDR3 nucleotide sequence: TGTGCCAGCTCCGACCCCCAGGCCATCCCGCGCATTCAGTACTTC.

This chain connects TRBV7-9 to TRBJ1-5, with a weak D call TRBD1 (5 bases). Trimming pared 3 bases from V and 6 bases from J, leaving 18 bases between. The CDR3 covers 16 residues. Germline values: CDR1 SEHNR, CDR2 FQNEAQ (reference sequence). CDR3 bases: TGTGCCAGCAGCTTGGGACCGGGAGGGGCTCGTCAGCCCCAGCATTTT. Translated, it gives CASSLGPGGARQPQHF.

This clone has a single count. In nucleotides, the CDR3 is TGTGCCAGTAGTAGACGGACAGGGGCGTCGTATAGCAATCAGCCCCAGCATTTT. Translating it yields CASSRRTGASYSNQPQHF. The V gene is TRBV19, the J gene TRBJ1-5; TRBD1 agrees at 9 bases. From germline, CDR1 is LNHDA and CDR2 SQIVND (reference sequence). The CDR3 sequence is 18 residues long. Unmatched junction bases numbered 10, after V lost 4 bases and J lost 0 bases.

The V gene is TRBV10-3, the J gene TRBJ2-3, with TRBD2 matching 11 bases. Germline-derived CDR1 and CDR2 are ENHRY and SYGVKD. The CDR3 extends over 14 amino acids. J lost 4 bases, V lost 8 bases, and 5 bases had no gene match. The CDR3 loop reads CAILAGGEADTQYF. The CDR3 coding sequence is TGTGCCATCCTAGCGGGAGGAGAAGCAGATACGCAGTATTTT.

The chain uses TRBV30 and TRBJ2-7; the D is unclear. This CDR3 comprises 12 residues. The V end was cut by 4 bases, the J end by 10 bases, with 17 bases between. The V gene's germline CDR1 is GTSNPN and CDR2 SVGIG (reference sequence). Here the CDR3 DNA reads TGTGCCTGGACCCTCCCACAACATCCCCAGTACTTC. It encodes CAWTLPQHPQYF.

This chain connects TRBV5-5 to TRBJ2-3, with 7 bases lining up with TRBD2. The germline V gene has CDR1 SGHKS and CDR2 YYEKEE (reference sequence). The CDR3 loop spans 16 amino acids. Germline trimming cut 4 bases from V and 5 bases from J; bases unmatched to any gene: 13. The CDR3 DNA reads TGTGCCAGCAGCAGGGAGGGTCGCGGGACGGAAGATACGCAGTATTTT. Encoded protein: CASSREGRGTEDTQYF.

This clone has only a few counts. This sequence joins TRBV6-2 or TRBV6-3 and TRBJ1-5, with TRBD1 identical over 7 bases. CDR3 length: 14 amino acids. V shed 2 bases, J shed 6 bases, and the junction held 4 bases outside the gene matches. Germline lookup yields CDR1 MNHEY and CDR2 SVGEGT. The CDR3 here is CASSYRRGSQPQHF. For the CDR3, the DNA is TGTGCCAGCAGTTACCGCAGGGGGAGTCAGCCCCAGCATTTT.

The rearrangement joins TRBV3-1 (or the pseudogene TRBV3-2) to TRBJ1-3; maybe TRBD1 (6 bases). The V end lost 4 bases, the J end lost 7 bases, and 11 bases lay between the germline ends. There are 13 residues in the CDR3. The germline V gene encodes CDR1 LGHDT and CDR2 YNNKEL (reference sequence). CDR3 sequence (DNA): TGTGCCAGCAGCCCCCGGGGGGCCAACACCATATATTTT. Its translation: CASSPRGANTIYF.

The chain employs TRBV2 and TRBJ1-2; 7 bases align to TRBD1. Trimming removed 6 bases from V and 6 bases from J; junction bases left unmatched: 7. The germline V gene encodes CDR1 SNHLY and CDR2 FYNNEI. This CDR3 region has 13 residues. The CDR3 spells CASSVDRVDGYTF. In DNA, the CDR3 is TGTGCCAGCAGCGTCGACAGGGTGGATGGCTACACCTTC. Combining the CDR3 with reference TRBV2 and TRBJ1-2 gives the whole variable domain EPEVTQTPSHQVTQMGQEVILRCVPISNHLYFYWYRQILGQKVEFLVSFYNNEISEKSEIFDDQFSVERPDGSNFTLKIRSTKLEDSAMYFCASSVDRVDGYTFGSGTRLTVV.

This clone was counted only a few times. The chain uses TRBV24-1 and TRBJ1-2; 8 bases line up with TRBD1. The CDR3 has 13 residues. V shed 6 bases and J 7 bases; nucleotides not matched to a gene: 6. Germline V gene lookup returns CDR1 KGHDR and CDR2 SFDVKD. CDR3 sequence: CATSLDRGGGYTF. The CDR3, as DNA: TGTGCCACCAGTCTAGACAGGGGTGGTGGCTACACCTTC.